This T cell receptor (beta chain) derives from a study of blood T cell repertoires in COVID-19. Across the study: From the United States, Italy and Spain came samples of acute and convalescent COVID-19. PBMCs, B-cell-depleted T cells, or T cells provided the cDNA or gDNA that made up the material.

Repertoires were generated with immunoSEQ multiplex PCR, while TCRdb's copy carries only in-frame clones and drops some. The sample has approximately 200,000 clones, approximately 80% seen once. The CDR3 consists of 20 residues. Germline V gene lookup returns CDR1 MGHRA and CDR2 YSYEKL. The trim removed 1 base at V and 4 bases at J, leaving 13 bases unmatched. The receptor was derived from a woman aged 60 to 75 who had recovered from COVID-19. The chain carries TRBV4-1 and TRBJ2-1, with 13 bases that match TRBD2. What was sequenced was peripheral blood. This CDR3 is CASSQGRTSGGRQQYNEQFF. CDR3 nucleotide sequence: TGCGCCAGCAGCCAAGGTAGGACTAGCGGGGGCCGCCAGCAATACAATGAGCAGTTCTTC.